One sample yielded the 13 T cell receptor beta chains listed below, sequenced in a study of PD-1 blockade in classical Hodgkin lymphoma. Brentuximab vedotin exposure varied, and every patient relapsed after autologous stem cell transplantation. The method was immunoSEQ multiplex PCR; TCRdb's version includes in-frame clones alone and lacks a portion of them. The repertoire holds 90,000 to 100,000 clones, with roughly 92% as singletons. The sequencing here drew on peripheral blood mononuclear cells (PBMCs), taken at baseline. The receptor set was obtained from a human donor with classical Hodgkin lymphoma.

The chain carries TRBV30 and TRBJ2-3, with D perhaps assigned TRBD1 or TRBD2 (5 bases each). Per the germline V gene, CDR1 is GTSNPN and CDR2 is SVGIG (reference sequence). This CDR3 region has 15 residues. The ends were cut back, 4 bases at V and 2 bases at J, with 16 bases in the middle. CDR3 in amino acids: CAWTMGTSYTDTQYF. CDR3 bases: TGTGCCTGGACGATGGGGACCTCCTACACAGATACGCAGTATTTT.

The CDR3 loop is CASSLDSGREKLFF. The DNA for the CDR3 is TGTGCCAGCAGCTTAGACAGCGGGCGTGAAAAACTGTTTTTT. This sequence joins TRBV11-2 and TRBJ1-4, with no clear D. Trimming cost V 0 bases and J 7 bases, with 9 bases left between them. The CDR3 consists of 14 residues. Germline V gives CDR1 SGHAT, CDR2 FQNNGV.

The chain joins TRBV5-1 to TRBJ2-1, with a possible D match to TRBD2 (6 bases). The germline V gene has CDR1 SGHRS and CDR2 YFSETQ. The ends were cut back, 5 bases at V and 0 bases at J, with 18 bases in the middle. This CDR3 comprises 17 residues. CDR3 region: CASRLSREFASYNEQFF. The CDR3 DNA is TGCGCCAGCAGATTATCCCGGGAGTTCGCCTCCTACAATGAGCAGTTCTTC.

The chain recombines TRBV18 with TRBJ1-1, with D perhaps matching TRBD1 (6 bases). CDR3 length equals 15 residues. Germline loops: CDR1 KGHSH, CDR2 LQKENI. Trimming removed 5 bases at V and 1 base at J, with 14 bases between. This CDR3 reads CASSENRVGNTEAFF. CDR3 nucleotides: TGTGCCAGCTCAGAGAACAGGGTTGGGAACACTGAAGCTTTCTTT. Full variable domain (outside the CDR3, taken from reference TRBV18 and TRBJ1-1): NAGVMQNPRHLVRRRGQEARLRCSPMKGHSHVYWYRQLPEEGLKFMVYLQKENIIDESGMPKERFSAEFPKEGPSILRIQQVVRGDSAAYFCASSENRVGNTEAFFGQGTRLTVV.

This clone turned up a few times. The gene calls are TRBV7-9 and TRBJ2-7; tentative D call: TRBD1 (6 bases). Trimming took 5 bases from V and 2 from J, leaving 13 bases between them. The length of the CDR3 is 14 residues. In germline, CDR1 is SEHNR, CDR2 FQNEAQ (reference sequence). The CDR3 here is CASSRDRTAYEQYF. Written as DNA, the CDR3 is TGTGCCAGCAGCAGAGACAGGACGGCCTACGAGCAGTACTTC.

The rearrangement joins TRBV5-1 to TRBJ2-3; 7 positions agree with TRBD1. Germline V gives CDR1 SGHRS, CDR2 YFSETQ. The V gene end was trimmed by 3 bases and the J gene end by 3 bases; junction bases not matched to a gene: 4. The CDR3 is 14 amino acids. CDR3 sequence (DNA): TGCGCCAGCAGCTGGCAGGGGGAAACAGATACGCAGTATTTT. Translated, it gives CASSWQGETDTQYF.

A word on this clone: Other DNA sequences within the sample encode an identical CDR3. This rearrangement joins TRBV6-5 to TRBJ2-7, with 8 positions matching TRBD1. Germline V gives CDR1 MNHEY, CDR2 SVGAGI. V trimming: 7 bases; J trimming: 3 bases; junction bases outside the gene matches: 11. The CDR3 is made up of 15 amino acids. In nucleotides, the CDR3 is TGTGCCAGCATTGACACAGGGGGTTCGGGCTACGAGCAGTACTTC. Translated: CASIDTGGSGYEQYF.

The J gene is TRBJ1-5, the V gene TRBV6-6; D is ambiguous. This CDR3 is 14 amino acids long. V was shortened by 1 base and J by 4 bases, with 8 bases between the two germline ends. Germline CDR1 reads MNHNY; CDR2 reads SVGAGI (reference sequence). In DNA, the CDR3 is TGTGCCAGCAGTTACTTCGAAGAAAATCAGCCCCAGCATTTT. Its protein is CASSYFEENQPQHF.

V and J are TRBV2 and TRBJ1-2; 7 bases match TRBD1. The CDR3 extends over 22 amino acids. Germline CDR1 reads SNHLY; CDR2 reads FYNNEI. V was clipped by 4 bases and J by 3 bases; unmatched bases: 29. CDR3 residues: CASSVEAHNRGYGTKTDYGYTF. The CDR3 nucleotides are TGTGCCAGCAGTGTAGAAGCACACAACAGGGGTTATGGAACGAAGACTGACTATGGCTACACCTTC.

The chain combines TRBV7-7 with TRBJ2-5; D is undetermined. The CDR3 contains 13 residues. Trimming shortened V by 5 bases and J by 2 bases, and 9 bases separated the two germline ends. The germline CDR1 and CDR2 sequences are SSHAT and FNYEAQ (reference sequence). The CDR3 region has the DNA TGTGCCAGCAGCCACTTAAATCAAGAGACCCAGTACTTC. This translates into CASSHLNQETQYF.

The chain couples TRBV28 to TRBJ2-5; 7 bases align to TRBD2. Per germline, CDR1 MDHEN and CDR2 SYDVKM. The V and J ends lost 2 bases and 2 bases, in that order; junction bases with no gene match: 11. This CDR3 is built from 17 residues. The CDR3 loop is CASSLDPLARIQETQYF. The DNA of the CDR3 is TGTGCCAGCAGTTTAGACCCACTAGCGCGGATTCAAGAGACCCAGTACTTC.

The gene calls are TRBV4-2 and TRBJ1-3, with D unresolved. Trimming stripped 1 base from V and 0 bases from J, with 10 bases between. CDR1 is LGHNA, CDR2 YNFKEQ, per germline. CDR3 size: 16 residues. The CDR3 loop reads CASSQGKFVSGNTIYF. CDR3 bases: TGTGCCAGCAGCCAAGGGAAGTTCGTCTCTGGAAACACCATATATTTT.

The chain combines TRBV9 with TRBJ1-1; no reliable D call. The CDR3 spans 14 residues. V lost 4 bases to trimming and J lost 4 bases, with 14 bases between them. Germline V gene sequence: CDR1 SGDLS, CDR2 YYNGEE. This CDR3 is CASSPVGGFTEAFF. DNA for the CDR3: TGTGCCAGCAGCCCAGTTGGAGGGTTCACTGAAGCTTTCTTT.